These 14 T cell receptor beta chains originate from one sample sequenced in a study of neurological immune-mediated disorders. TCRdb reanalysed the 5' RACE reads using MiXCR and keeps one entry per CDR3 protein. The table includes 25,000 to 30,000 distinct CDR3 sequences, about 12% detected once. The sample taken for sequencing was PBMCs. The source of these receptors is a woman in her fifties or sixties in good health.

This clonotype was found many times. The chain combines TRBV12-3 or TRBV12-4 with TRBJ2-1; 8 bases are a match to TRBD2. The CDR3 extends over 16 amino acids. J lost 3 bases, V lost 6 bases, and 10 bases had no gene match. The CDR3 spells CASSRLSGGLYNEQFF. The CDR3 coding sequence is TGTGCCAGCAGCCGCCTAAGCGGGGGTCTCTACAATGAGCAGTTCTTC.

Ten or more counts support this clonotype. The rearrangement joins TRBV7-9 to TRBJ2-5; 9 bases agree with TRBD2. V dropped 2 bases and J dropped 5; count of bases not matched to a gene: 6. CDR3 length: 15 residues. The germline V gene has CDR1 SEHNR and CDR2 FQNEAQ (reference sequence). CDR3 DNA: TGTGCCAGCAGCTTAACCAGCGGGGGGCTGGAGACCCAGTACTTC. It is translated as CASSLTSGGLETQYF.

At least ten counts were recorded for this clonotype. This chain uses TRBV5-1 with TRBJ2-3; D might be TRBD2 (5 bases). CDR3 length equals 16 residues. The germline gives CDR1 SGHRS, CDR2 YFSETQ. Trimming shortened V by 4 bases and J by 0 bases, and 15 bases separated the two germline ends. CDR3 coding DNA: TGCGCCAGCAGCCCTGGCCGTCTAGCTAGCACAGATACGCAGTATTTT. Residues: CASSPGRLASTDTQYF.

This clonotype was counted many times. The J gene is TRBJ1-2, the V gene TRBV19; D uncertain. CDR1 and CDR2 from the germline V gene are LNHDA and SQIVND (reference sequence). The CDR3 spans 15 residues. V lost 1 base to trimming and J lost 4 bases, with 13 bases between them. CDR3 DNA: TGTGCCAGTAGTATAGCAAGGTCATCGGGCTATGGCTACACCTTC. This gives the protein CASSIARSSGYGYTF.

The CDR3: CASSRTGGITGELFF. The CDR3 DNA follows: TGTGCCAGCAGCAGGACAGGGGGCATCACCGGGGAGCTGTTTTTT. J is TRBJ2-2 and V is TRBV7-9; 11 positions agree with TRBD1. J lost 4 bases, V lost 5 bases, and 3 bases had no gene match. The germline V gene encodes CDR1 SEHNR and CDR2 FQNEAQ (reference sequence). The CDR3 is 15 amino acids.

This clonotype was picked up many times. The rearrangement joins TRBV5-1 to TRBJ1-6; D unclear. The CDR3 loop spans 17 amino acids. Germline CDR1 is SGHRS and CDR2 is YFSETQ. V was shortened by 0 bases and J by 7 bases, with 17 bases between the two germline ends. The DNA for the CDR3 is TGCGCCAGCAGCTTGGAAGCCCAGGAAGTTTGGAATTCACCCCTCCACTTT. Residues: CASSLEAQEVWNSPLHF. The variable domain in full, completed from reference TRBV5-1 and TRBJ1-6, reads KAGVTQTPRYLIKTRGQQVTLSCSPISGHRSVSWYQQTPGQGLQFLFEYFSETQRNKGNFPGRFSGRQFSNSRSEMNVSTLELGDSALYLCASSLEAQEVWNSPLHFGNGTRLTVT.

Ten or more counts support this clonotype. The J gene is TRBJ2-1, the V gene TRBV5-1; TRBD1 matches 10 bases. CDR3 length: 16 residues. Looked up from germline, CDR1 is SGHRS and CDR2 is YFSETQ. V lost 4 bases and J lost 6; bases outside the gene matches: 10. CDR3 in DNA: TGCGCCAGCAGCCCCTACCGACAGGGGGCCGCCAATGAGCAGTTCTTC. As protein: CASSPYRQGAANEQFF.

There are many counts of this clonotype. The rearrangement uses TRBV5-6 and TRBJ2-1; the match to TRBD1 covers 8 bases. The CDR3 runs to 15 residues. Germline CDR1 reads SGHDT; CDR2 reads YYEEEE. The V segment lost 0 bases and the J segment 7 bases; nucleotides outside the gene matches: 6. CDR3 coding DNA: TGTGCCAGCAGCTTGGGACAGGGGAGAAGGAATGAGCAGTTCTTC. Translated, it gives CASSLGQGRRNEQFF.

This clonotype occurred many times. The V call is TRBV20-1, the J call TRBJ2-5; tentatively, D is TRBD1 (5 bases). The ends were cut back, 4 bases at V and 1 base at J, with 10 bases in the middle. Germline CDR1 and CDR2: DFQATT and SNEGSKA (reference sequence). The CDR3 covers 13 residues. CDR3 nucleotides: TGCAGTGCTATTAGACAGCCCCAAGAGACCCAGTACTTC. As protein: CSAIRQPQETQYF.

This clonotype occurred many times. This sequence joins TRBV18 and TRBJ1-2, with D unclear. The CDR3 runs 12 residues. V lost 0 bases and J 8 bases, leaving 7 bases between the germline ends. Germline V gene data show CDR1 as KGHSH and CDR2 as LQKENI. The CDR3 sequence is CASSPPRGGYTF. CDR3 DNA: TGTGCCAGCTCACCACCACGCGGCGGCTACACCTTC.

Many counts were recorded for this clonotype. This rearrangement joins TRBV20-1 to TRBJ2-3; D unresolved. Trimming cost V 5 bases and J 2 bases, with 8 bases left between them. The CDR3 is 12 amino acids. Per the germline V gene, CDR1 is DFQATT and CDR2 is SNEGSKA (reference sequence). The CDR3 loop is CSAGQHTDTQYF. Here the CDR3 DNA reads TGCAGTGCTGGGCAGCACACAGATACGCAGTATTTT.

This clonotype was seen repeatedly, ten times or more. The chain uses TRBV12-3 or TRBV12-4 and TRBJ2-2; D might be TRBD2 (6 bases). With 5 bases removed from V and 7 bases from J, the gap between germline ends came to 11 bases. CDR3 length equals 13 residues. The CDR3 nucleotides are TGTGCCAGCAGTCTCCAGCGGGTCGGGGAGCTGTTTTTT. Encoded protein: CASSLQRVGELFF.

This clonotype appeared many times. CDR3 amino acids: CASSVAGGSDTQYF. The CDR3 DNA sequence: TGCGCCAGCAGCGTAGCGGGGGGTTCAGATACGCAGTATTTT. This sequence joins TRBV5-1 and TRBJ2-3, with 10 bases matching TRBD2. The CDR3 is made up of 14 amino acids. V trimming: 4 bases; J trimming: 4 bases; junction bases outside the gene matches: 3. Germline loops: CDR1 SGHRS, CDR2 YFSETQ.

This clonotype was picked up many times. The V gene is TRBV5-1, the J gene TRBJ2-5; D is undetermined. The germline V gene encodes CDR1 SGHRS and CDR2 YFSETQ. The CDR3 loop spans 15 amino acids. Deletions cut 4 bases from V and 2 bases from J, with 15 bases between. CDR3 in amino acids: CASSPRATQQETQYF. The CDR3 DNA reads TGCGCCAGCAGCCCCCGGGCCACCCAACAAGAGACCCAGTACTTC.